Below, 27 T cell receptor beta chains from the same sample are listed, as sequenced in a study of CD8 T cells in Susac syndrome (dated by TCRdb to the late 2010s). Library construction relied on the immunoSEQ multiplex PCR assay. RNA was extracted using the RNeasy kit, and about 0.5 to 1 ug of the RNA was reverse transcribed with random hexamers. The public reads were reprocessed in TCRdb via fastp at Q25 and MiXCR, keeping in-frame beta chains. Duplicate CDR3 protein sequences are folded into a single record with the most common DNA and genes. The sample table holds under 200,000 distinct CDR3 sequences, of which 90% to 95% were seen once. Approximately 0.1% of the sample goes to the ten largest clones. Sequencing was carried out using CD4+ T cells from PBMCs. These receptors all come from a human donor in good health.

The chain links TRBV20-1 to TRBJ1-2; 8 nucleotides match TRBD1. The CDR3 runs to 12 residues. Germline loops: CDR1 DFQATT, CDR2 SNEGSKA (reference sequence). The CDR3 region is CSGVGQGYGYTF. CDR3 coding DNA: TGCTCTGGGGTTGGACAGGGATACGGCTACACCTTC.

The chain joins TRBV20-1 to TRBJ1-1; 7 positions agree with TRBD1. Germline CDR1 reads DFQATT; CDR2 reads SNEGSKA (reference sequence). This CDR3 spans 13 amino acids. V shed 1 base and J 4 bases; nucleotides not matched to a gene: 3. The DNA of the CDR3 is TGCAGTGCTAGAGGTGCAGGGGGCACTGAAGCTTTCTTT. Translating gives CSARGAGGTEAFF.

The rearrangement links TRBV29-1 to TRBJ1-2, with no clear D. Trimming removed 4 bases at V and 3 bases at J, with 12 bases between. This CDR3 has 13 residues. CDR1 is SQVTM and CDR2 is ANQGSEA in the germline V gene. The CDR3 region is CSVVESRHYGYTF. In DNA, the CDR3 is TGCAGCGTTGTAGAGTCTCGGCACTATGGCTACACCTTC.

This clonotype was seen once. The CDR3 coding sequence is TGTGCCAGCAGTGAATCCGGGACAGGGCCTGAGGGAGAGACCCAGTACTTC. It encodes CASSESGTGPEGETQYF. The J gene is TRBJ2-5, the V gene TRBV25-1, with 9 nucleotides matching TRBD1. V trimming: 1 base; J trimming: 4 bases; junction bases outside the gene matches: 10. CDR1 and CDR2 from the germline V gene are MGHDK and SYGVNS. The CDR3 totals 17 residues.

This clonotype was counted only a few times. The rearrangement uses TRBV7-6 and TRBJ2-1, with D hard to call. Germline V gene data show CDR1 as SGHVS and CDR2 as FNYEAQ. This CDR3 contains 13 residues. Trimming left V 5 bases short and J 7 bases short, with 12 bases between. CDR3 nucleotides: TGTGCCAGCAGCCCACTTGGCCGAAATGAGCAGTTCTTC. Translating gives CASSPLGRNEQFF.

The DNA for the CDR3 is TGCGCCAGCAGCCCCGGGGGCGAAGGCTATGGCTACACCTTC. Its protein is CASSPGGEGYGYTF. J is TRBJ1-2 and V is TRBV4-3, with D possibly TRBD1 on 6 matching bases. From germline, CDR1 is LGHNA and CDR2 YSLEER. The CDR3 totals 14 residues. V was clipped by 4 bases and J by 4 bases, with 13 bases between them.

The rearrangement links TRBV7-9 to TRBJ1-5; D gene uncertain. The CDR3 length is 14 residues. Trimming pared 0 bases from V and 0 bases from J, leaving 3 bases between. The germline V gene encodes CDR1 SEHNR and CDR2 FQNEAQ (reference sequence). The CDR3 bases are TGTGCCAGCAGCTTAGCCTCTAGCAATCAGCCCCAGCATTTT. It encodes CASSLASSNQPQHF. The full variable domain, completed using reference TRBV7-9 and TRBJ1-5, is DTGVSQNPRHKITKRGQNVTFRCDPISEHNRLYWYRQTLGQGPEFLTYFQNEAQLEKSRLLSDRFSAERPKGSFSTLEIQRTEQGDSAMYLCASSLASSNQPQHFGDGTRLSIL.

V usage is TRBV20-1 and J usage is TRBJ2-2; unclear D gene. The CDR3 has 15 amino acids. Trimming took 5 bases from V and 0 from J, leaving 13 bases between them. CDR1 DFQATT and CDR2 SNEGSKA come from the germline V gene (reference sequence). For the CDR3, the DNA is TGCAGTGCTTCGAGCCTCGGGTCGAACACCGGGGAGCTGTTTTTT. Translating gives CSASSLGSNTGELFF.

This clonotype was detected a few times. The genes are TRBV29-1 and TRBJ2-1; the match to TRBD2 covers 11 bases. V lost 3 bases to trimming and J lost 7 bases; unmatched junction nucleotides: 5. Germline CDR1 SQVTM, CDR2 ANQGSEA. This CDR3 comprises 14 residues. CDR3 sequence (DNA): TGCAGCGTTGATTATAGCGGGAGGGCGAATGAGCAGTTCTTC. Residues: CSVDYSGRANEQFF.

V gene TRBV7-3 combines with J gene TRBJ2-5, with 9 bases identical to TRBD2. Per the germline V gene, CDR1 is SGHTA and CDR2 is FQGTGA. Trimming took 2 bases from V and 4 from J; bases not matched to a gene: 5. CDR3 length: 15 amino acids. CDR3 DNA: TGTGCCAGCAGCTTACTTGGACTAGCGACAGAGACCCAGTACTTC. This sequence encodes CASSLLGLATETQYF.

The rearrangement links TRBV6-2 or TRBV6-3 to TRBJ2-6; D is ambiguous. The germline gives CDR1 MNHEY, CDR2 SVGEGT. V was cut by 2 bases and J by 3 bases, with 11 bases left in between. This CDR3 contains 16 residues. CDR3 nucleotide sequence: TGTGCCAGCAGTTACGCCCAGTCGTATGGGGCCAACGTCCTGACTTTC. Protein: CASSYAQSYGANVLTF.

This rearrangement joins TRBV28 to TRBJ1-4, with 8 nucleotides matching TRBD1. J was trimmed by 8 bases and V by 1 base; bases with no gene match: 6. Germline V gives CDR1 MDHEN, CDR2 SYDVKM. The CDR3 covers 15 residues. CDR3 DNA sequence: TGTGCCAGCAGTTTATCGGGACAGGTCGGGGAAAAACTGTTTTTT. Protein product: CASSLSGQVGEKLFF.

The chain couples TRBV20-1 to TRBJ2-7; D is possibly TRBD1 (5 bases). Germline-derived CDR1 and CDR2 are DFQATT and SNEGSKA (reference sequence). V was clipped by 2 bases and J by 2 bases, with 19 bases between them. This CDR3 spans 16 amino acids. CDR3 nucleotide sequence: TGCAGTGCTAGAAAACAGGACCCCCAGCCGACCTACGAGCAGTACTTC. Amino acid sequence: CSARKQDPQPTYEQYF.

The chain carries TRBV3-1 and TRBJ2-1; either TRBD1 or TRBD2 may supply D (5 bases each). Germline V CDR1 and CDR2: LGHDT, YNNKEL (reference sequence). The CDR3 extends over 15 amino acids. V dropped 1 base and J dropped 9 bases, with 16 bases sitting between them. The CDR3 nucleotides are TGTGCCAGCAGCCAAGGTGTAGACGGGGCTAGTGAGCAGTTCTTC. It translates to CASSQGVDGASEQFF.

The chain recombines TRBV23-1 with TRBJ2-7, with 7 bases identical to TRBD1. TRBV23-1 is an ORF, and what it does is uncertain. The CDR3 totals 16 residues. After removal of 1 base from V and 3 bases from J, the junction contained 9 bases not matched to a gene. The CDR3 DNA is TGCGCCAGCAGTCAATGCGATGACAGGGCGGACTACGAGCAGTACGTC. Its protein product is CASSQCDDRADYEQYV.

The chain uses TRBV25-1 and TRBJ2-7, with 9 bases lining up with TRBD1. V dropped 7 bases and J dropped 6; count of bases not matched to a gene: 10. The CDR3 has 14 residues. Germline-derived CDR1 and CDR2 are MGHDK and SYGVNS. The CDR3 spells CASTRGQGFGEQYF. The CDR3, as DNA: TGTGCCAGCACGAGGGGACAGGGCTTCGGCGAGCAGTACTTC.

V and J are TRBV14 and TRBJ2-2; no definite D call. V was clipped by 0 bases and J by 0 bases, with 5 bases between them. CDR3 length: 15 amino acids. Germline loops: CDR1 SGHDN, CDR2 FVKESK. Here the CDR3 reads CASSQDYPNTGELFF. CDR3 DNA: TGTGCCAGCAGCCAAGATTATCCGAACACCGGGGAGCTGTTTTTT. The full variable domain, its missing parts supplied by reference TRBV14 and TRBJ2-2, is EAGVTQFPSHSVIEKGQTVTLRCDPISGHDNLYWYRRVMGKEIKFLLHFVKESKQDESGMPNNRFLAERTGGTYSTLKVQPAELEDSGVYFCASSQDYPNTGELFFGEGSRLTVL.

The count of this clonotype is one. The CDR3 DNA follows: TGTGCCAGCAGCTTAGCGACAGGGAGAGAGACCCAGTACTTC. Amino acids: CASSLATGRETQYF. The rearrangement links TRBV7-9 to TRBJ2-5; 7 bases agree with TRBD1. The germline V gene has CDR1 SEHNR and CDR2 FQNEAQ (reference sequence). With V trimmed by 0 bases and J by 4 bases, 2 bases remained unmatched. The CDR3 has 14 amino acids.

This clonotype was counted once. The chain has TRBV20-1 and TRBJ2-3; D gene uncertain. Germline loops: CDR1 DFQATT, CDR2 SNEGSKA (reference sequence). This CDR3 spans 12 amino acids. V gave up 3 bases and J gave up 2 bases, with 6 bases separating them. The CDR3 DNA sequence: TGCAGTGCTAGGGGTGCCACAGATACGCAGTATTTT. Protein product: CSARGATDTQYF.

This chain connects TRBV30 to TRBJ2-1; 8 positions agree with TRBD1. Germline V gene sequence: CDR1 GTSNPN, CDR2 SVGIG (reference sequence). After removal of 3 bases from V and 12 bases from J, the junction contained 13 bases not matched to a gene. This CDR3 has 14 residues. The CDR3 region has the DNA TGTGCCTGGAGGTTACAGGGGGATGGGTTCGGGCAGTTCTTC. Amino acids: CAWRLQGDGFGQFF.

This clonotype showed up just once. V usage is TRBV20-1 and J usage is TRBJ1-1; tentative D call: TRBD1 (6 bases). From germline, CDR1 is DFQATT and CDR2 SNEGSKA (reference sequence). V was trimmed by 0 bases and J by 3 bases, leaving 14 bases between them. The CDR3 totals 15 residues. The CDR3 DNA sequence: TGCAGTGCTAGAGATCCCGGGGGCCAGTACACTGAAGCTTTCTTT. Encoded protein: CSARDPGGQYTEAFF.

The chain has TRBV3-1 and TRBJ2-3; TRBD1 is a possible D gene (5 bases). The CDR3 spans 16 residues. V was shortened by 0 bases and J by 4 bases, with 14 bases between the two germline ends. The germline V gene has CDR1 LGHDT and CDR2 YNNKEL (reference sequence). CDR3 protein: CASSQDGGARADTQYF. The CDR3 nucleotides are TGTGCCAGCAGCCAAGACGGTGGGGCACGGGCAGATACGCAGTATTTT.

The DNA of the CDR3 is TGTGCCAGCAGCCGTGGGACAGGGAGTACGGGCTATGGCTACACCTTC. Its protein product is CASSRGTGSTGYGYTF. V gene TRBV5-4 combines with J gene TRBJ1-2; 9 bases line up with TRBD1. Germline V gene lookup returns CDR1 SGHNT and CDR2 YYREEE (reference sequence). The CDR3 covers 16 residues. Germline trimming cut 4 bases from V and 4 bases from J; bases unmatched to any gene: 11.

This chain links TRBV20-1 with TRBJ1-2; 7 bases are shared with TRBD1. Germline values: CDR1 DFQATT, CDR2 SNEGSKA (reference sequence). The CDR3 is 15 residues long. J was trimmed by 4 bases and V by 2 bases; bases with no gene match: 10. This CDR3 reads CSARQRTGELYGYTF. As DNA, the CDR3 is TGCAGTGCTAGACAACGCACAGGGGAGCTCTATGGCTACACCTTC.

The rearrangement joins TRBV25-1 to TRBJ2-5; no firm D call. The CDR3 runs 11 residues. Trimming cost V 8 bases and J 4 bases, with 8 bases left between them. The V gene's germline CDR1 is MGHDK and CDR2 SYGVNS. The CDR3 loop is CASASLETQYF. Written as DNA, the CDR3 is TGTGCCAGCGCTAGTCTAGAGACCCAGTACTTC. Looking up the rest from reference TRBV25-1 and TRBJ2-5 gives the full variable domain: EADIYQTPRYLVIGTGKKITLECSQTMGHDKMYWYQQDPGMELHLIHYSYGVNSTEKGDLSSESTVSRIRTEHFPLTLESARPSHTSQYLCASASLETQYFGPGTRLLVL.

The J gene is TRBJ1-4, the V gene TRBV7-9; D is possibly TRBD1 (5 bases). CDR1 and CDR2 (germline): SEHNR, FQNEAQ (reference sequence). CDR3 size: 15 residues. V gave up 5 bases and J gave up 8 bases, with 18 bases separating them. Written as DNA, the CDR3 is TGTGCCAGCAGCCCCGGGGTAGGGGCACGGGAAAAACTGTTTTTT. Translation gives CASSPGVGAREKLFF.

The chain combines TRBV29-1 with TRBJ1-1; 7 bases are a match to TRBD1. With 6 bases clipped from V and 0 bases from J, the junction kept 7 bases outside the gene matches. This CDR3 is built from 14 residues. Germline loops: CDR1 SQVTM, CDR2 ANQGSEA. The CDR3 spells CSVPGGQLNTEAFF. The CDR3, as DNA: TGCAGCGTCCCAGGGGGTCAGTTGAACACTGAAGCTTTCTTT.